These 25 T cell receptor beta chains came from one sample sequenced in a study of shared clonotypes between healthy human individuals. The method was immunoSEQ multiplex PCR; TCRdb's version includes in-frame clones alone and lacks a portion of them. This sample has 650,000 to 800,000 clones, with about two thirds found just once. Material for sequencing was memory CD4+ T cells sorted from blood. The subset was: CD45RA-negative fraction. These TCRs come from a young woman in good health.

The V and J genes are TRBV5-1 and TRBJ2-7; 7 bases are a match to TRBD1. Germline values: CDR1 SGHRS, CDR2 YFSETQ. J lost 3 bases, V lost 4 bases, and 10 bases had no gene match. This CDR3 has 15 amino acids. The CDR3, as DNA: TGCGCCAGCAGCACGAACGCAGGGGGTGACTACGAGCAGTACTTC. Translation gives CASSTNAGGDYEQYF.

The chain carries TRBV5-8 and TRBJ2-2; TRBD2 matches at 11 bases. J gave up 5 bases and V 1 base, and 13 bases lay outside the gene matches. Germline CDR1 reads SGHTS; CDR2 reads YDEGEE. CDR3 length equals 19 residues. The CDR3 DNA sequence: TGTGCCAGCAGCTTGAATCCGCCCACTAGCGGGAGAGGGACCGGGGAGCTGTTTTTT. It encodes CASSLNPPTSGRGTGELFF. Full variable domain (outside the CDR3, taken from reference TRBV5-8 and TRBJ2-2): EAGVTQSPTHLIKTRGQQATLRCSPISGHTSVYWYQQALGLGLQFLLWYDEGEERNRGNFPPRFSGRQFPNYSSELNVNALELEDSALYLCASSLNPPTSGRGTGELFFGEGSRLTVL.

The J gene is TRBJ2-2, the V gene TRBV28; TRBD2 matches at 10 bases. The length of the CDR3 is 16 residues. Germline V gives CDR1 MDHEN, CDR2 SYDVKM. The V gene end was trimmed by 5 bases and the J gene end by 7 bases; junction bases not matched to a gene: 10. The CDR3 loop is CASSGDLAGARGELFF. CDR3 DNA: TGTGCCAGCAGTGGGGACCTAGCGGGAGCTCGCGGGGAGCTGTTTTTT.

The CDR3 loop reads CASSQREGAGETQYF. In DNA, the CDR3 is TGTGCCAGCAGCCAACGTGAGGGGGCGGGAGAGACCCAGTACTTC. The J gene is TRBJ2-5, the V gene TRBV11-3; TRBD1 matches 7 bases. The CDR3 is made up of 15 amino acids. Unmatched junction bases numbered 10, after V lost 5 bases and J lost 4 bases. Germline CDR1 SGHNT, CDR2 YENEEA.

V gene TRBV23-1 combines with J gene TRBJ2-2; D is perhaps TRBD2 (5 bases). TRBV23-1 is given ORF status, its function remaining uncertain. V lost 0 bases, J lost 0 bases, and 14 bases lay in between. The CDR3 sequence is 18 residues long. The CDR3 DNA reads as TGCGCCAGCAGTCAATCCCCGGTGGAGGAATCGAACACCGGGGAGCTGTTTTTT. Protein sequence: CASSQSPVEESNTGELFF.

In its sample, this clone was seen many times. CDR3 sequence: CASSIVGTENYGYTF. CDR3 DNA sequence: TGTGCCAGTAGTATTGTGGGGACGGAGAACTATGGCTACACCTTC. This sequence joins TRBV19 and TRBJ1-2, with a tentative D call TRBD1 (5 bases). Per the germline V gene, CDR1 is LNHDA and CDR2 is SQIVND (reference sequence). With 3 bases removed from V and 2 bases from J, the gap between germline ends came to 13 bases. The CDR3 contains 15 residues.

This chain connects TRBV2 to TRBJ2-7; D possibly corresponds to TRBD2 (6 bases). Germline-derived CDR1 and CDR2 are SNHLY and FYNNEI. Trimming cost V 6 bases and J 0 bases, with 15 bases left between them. The CDR3 loop spans 15 amino acids. CDR3 bases: TGTGCCAGCAGGCCCCTAGCGAGTAGCTCCTACGAGCAGTACTTC. Translating it yields CASRPLASSSYEQYF.

In its sample, this clone was seen a few times. The same CDR3 arises from other DNA sequences in this sample as well. The chain uses TRBV2 and TRBJ1-5, with D perhaps TRBD1 (5 bases). Germline CDR1 SNHLY, CDR2 FYNNEI. V dropped 4 bases and J dropped 5 bases, with 6 bases sitting between them. The length of the CDR3 is 12 residues. DNA of the CDR3: TGTGCCAGCAGTGGAGGGGATCAGCCCCAGCATTTT. Its translation is CASSGGDQPQHF. Using reference TRBV2 and TRBJ1-5 for the parts outside the CDR3, the full variable domain is EPEVTQTPSHQVTQMGQEVILRCVPISNHLYFYWYRQILGQKVEFLVSFYNNEISEKSEIFDDQFSVERPDGSNFTLKIRSTKLEDSAMYFCASSGGDQPQHFGDGTRLSIL.

Here the CDR3 DNA reads TGTGCCAGCAGTGAAGCGCTTCGGGGGTTAAGCACTGAAGCTTTCTTT. Translation: CASSEALRGLSTEAFF. V usage is TRBV2 and J usage is TRBJ1-1, with a weak D call TRBD1 (5 bases). The CDR3 spans 16 residues. Per the germline V gene, CDR1 is SNHLY and CDR2 is FYNNEI. V was shortened by 0 bases and J by 4 bases, with 15 bases between the two germline ends.

V is TRBV12-1 and J is TRBJ2-7. TRBV12-1 is noted as a pseudogene. This CDR3 is 14 amino acids long. The CDR3 region is CASSSGGGGYEQYF. In DNA form, the CDR3 reads TGTGCCAGCAGCTCAGGTGGTGGCGGCTACGAGCAGTACTTC.

J is TRBJ2-2 and V is TRBV27; 9 bases match TRBD2. Germline CDR1 reads MNHEY; CDR2 reads SMNVEV (reference sequence). The CDR3 is 15 residues long. V lost 4 bases, J lost 4 bases, and 4 bases stayed unmatched. The CDR3 nucleotides read TGTGCCAGCAGTTATAGCGGGAGAGGCACCGGGGAGCTGTTTTTT. It codes for CASSYSGRGTGELFF.

The chain recombines TRBV4-1 with TRBJ1-1, with D uncertain. CDR3 length: 15 residues. V was clipped by 1 base and J by 0 bases, with 9 bases between them. CDR1 MGHRA and CDR2 YSYEKL come from the germline V gene. CDR3 DNA sequence: TGCGCCAGCAGCCAAGTAGACCGAATGAACACTGAAGCTTTCTTT. Translated, it gives CASSQVDRMNTEAFF.

The chain joins TRBV7-9 to TRBJ2-3; D possibly corresponds to TRBD2 (6 bases). Trimming stripped 1 base from V and 0 bases from J, with 11 bases between. The length of the CDR3 is 16 residues. CDR1 and CDR2 from the germline V gene are SEHNR and FQNEAQ (reference sequence). The chain's CDR3 is CASSLGASDSTDTQYF. CDR3 in DNA: TGTGCCAGCAGCTTAGGGGCTAGCGATAGCACAGATACGCAGTATTTT. Together with reference TRBV7-9 and TRBJ2-3, the CDR3 gives the full variable domain: DTGVSQNPRHKITKRGQNVTFRCDPISEHNRLYWYRQTLGQGPEFLTYFQNEAQLEKSRLLSDRFSAERPKGSFSTLEIQRTEQGDSAMYLCASSLGASDSTDTQYFGPGTRLTVL.

This clone was found once. The V call is TRBV6-6, the J call TRBJ2-7, with 10 bases matching TRBD2. V lost 6 bases, J lost 4 bases, and 9 bases stayed unmatched. Germline V CDR1 and CDR2: MNHNY, SVGAGI (reference sequence). CDR3 size: 15 residues. CDR3 coding DNA: TGTGCCAGCAGAGACGTCGGGACTAGCGAGTACGAGCAGTACTTC. Encoded protein: CASRDVGTSEYEQYF.

J is TRBJ2-7 and V is TRBV7-9; possible D gene TRBD2, 6 bases. Trimming removed 2 bases at V and 5 bases at J, with 25 bases between. The CDR3 runs 18 residues. Germline V lookup: CDR1 SEHNR, CDR2 FQNEAQ (reference sequence). The CDR3 reads CASSLSGSGDRVMNEQYF. In nucleotides, the CDR3 is TGTGCCAGCAGCTTATCGGGTTCGGGGGACCGCGTAATGAACGAGCAGTACTTC.

The V and J genes are TRBV28 and TRBJ1-1; tentatively, D is TRBD1 (5 bases). The CDR3 is made up of 15 amino acids. Germline assignment: CDR1 MDHEN and CDR2 SYDVKM. V lost 6 bases and J lost 0, with 14 bases in between. CDR3 sequence (DNA): TGTGCCAGCAGGAGACAGCTCCAGATGAACACTGAAGCTTTCTTT. It encodes CASRRQLQMNTEAFF. Full variable domain (rest looked up from reference TRBV28 and TRBJ1-1): DVKVTQSSRYLVKRTGEKVFLECVQDMDHENMFWYRQDPGLGLRLIYFSYDVKMKEKGDIPEGYSVSREKKERFSLILESASTNQTSMYLCASRRQLQMNTEAFFGQGTRLTVV.

In its sample, this clone was seen once. The chain carries TRBV7-6 and TRBJ2-7; D possibly corresponds to TRBD2 (6 bases). V lost 1 base to trimming and J lost 2 bases, with 12 bases between them. The CDR3 has 15 residues. Germline-derived CDR1 and CDR2 are SGHVS and FNYEAQ. CDR3 loop: CASSLGGIDAYEQYF. DNA of the CDR3: TGTGCCAGCAGCTTAGGCGGGATAGATGCCTACGAGCAGTACTTC.

The chain uses TRBV6-1 and TRBJ2-6, with TRBD1 as a possible D gene (5 bases). The CDR3 spans 17 residues. Between the trimmed V and J ends, which lost 4 bases and 4 bases, there was a span of 17 bases. The germline V gene has CDR1 MNHNS and CDR2 SASEGT. CDR3 sequence reads: CASSAVGRGTGANVLTF. CDR3 nucleotides: TGTGCCAGCAGTGCAGTGGGTAGGGGAACAGGGGCCAACGTCCTGACTTTC.

This rearrangement joins TRBV27 to TRBJ2-7; 10 nucleotides align to TRBD2. This CDR3 comprises 17 residues. Germline loops: CDR1 MNHEY, CDR2 SMNVEV (reference sequence). Losses at the gene ends were 2 bases for V and 3 bases for J; bases not matched to a gene: 10. The CDR3 protein is CASSLGDLAGASYEQYF. For the CDR3, the DNA is TGTGCCAGCAGTTTAGGGGATCTAGCGGGAGCTAGCTACGAGCAGTACTTC.

V usage is TRBV6-5 and J usage is TRBJ2-7; D may be TRBD1 (5 bases). V dropped 4 bases and J dropped 3 bases, with 10 bases sitting between them. From germline, CDR1 is MNHEY and CDR2 SVGAGI. This CDR3 region has 13 residues. The CDR3 DNA reads TGTGCCAGCAGTTCCCCGGACAACTACGAGCAGTACTTC. This encodes CASSSPDNYEQYF.

In DNA form, the CDR3 reads TGTGCCAGCAGCACAAGACTTTCGACGCTGAACTATGGCTACACCTTC. Protein product: CASSTRLSTLNYGYTF. This sequence joins TRBV7-9 and TRBJ1-2; D is ambiguous. Germline V gene data show CDR1 as SEHNR and CDR2 as FQNEAQ (reference sequence). Trimming left V 5 bases short and J 2 bases short, with 18 bases between. CDR3 size: 16 residues.

The chain joins TRBV6-1 to TRBJ2-1; 12 bases line up with TRBD2. The length of the CDR3 is 15 residues. Per the germline V gene, CDR1 is MNHNS and CDR2 is SASEGT. The V gene end was trimmed by 4 bases and the J gene end by 6 bases; junction bases not matched to a gene: 4. The CDR3 nucleotides read TGTGCCAGCAGTGGCCTAGCGGGAGGGATCAATGAGCAGTTCTTC. Translating it yields CASSGLAGGINEQFF.

In this sample, this clone turned up a few times. V is TRBV6-5 and J is TRBJ1-5; a weak D match, TRBD1 (6 bases). There are 15 residues in the CDR3. Trimming pared 1 base from V and 3 bases from J, leaving 10 bases between. From germline, CDR1 is MNHEY and CDR2 SVGAGI. The CDR3, as DNA: TGTGCCAGCAGTTACTTTACAGGGCCCAATCAGCCCCAGCATTTT. It codes for CASSYFTGPNQPQHF.

This chain connects TRBV2 to TRBJ2-4; 11 bases line up with TRBD2. The V gene end was trimmed by 6 bases and the J gene end by 6 bases; junction bases not matched to a gene: 4. This CDR3 has 14 amino acids. CDR1 is SNHLY, CDR2 FYNNEI, per germline. The CDR3 DNA is TGTGCCAGCAGCACCGGACTAGCGGGAAACATTCAGTACTTC. Its translation: CASSTGLAGNIQYF.

The chain joins TRBV7-3 to TRBJ2-2; a weak D match, TRBD1 (6 bases). There are 14 residues in the CDR3. The germline CDR1 and CDR2 sequences are SGHTA and FQGTGA. V was clipped by 5 bases and J by 3 bases, with 10 bases between them. The CDR3 sequence: CASSRGQHTGELFF. CDR3 bases: TGTGCCAGCAGCCGCGGACAGCACACCGGGGAGCTGTTTTTT.